This record covers a single T cell receptor (beta chain). The antigen remains unidentified. This entry belongs to a study of response to subunit inactivated influenza vaccine. The study, taken as a whole, reports: New T cells are recruited in small numbers by each seasonal influenza vaccination, according to the authors' suggestion.

TCRdb redid the calling of the RT-PCR reads with MiXCR, one entry per CDR3 protein. Of roughly 670,000 distinct CDR3 sequences in the sample, about 15% are singletons; the top ten hold roughly 7.2%. The input for sequencing was PBMCs from blood, taken less than 15 days before vaccination. The clonotype comes from a man aged 45-60 years who received an inactivated influenza vaccine.

CDR3 protein: CSANEYTGELFF. The CDR3, as DNA: TGCAGTGCTAACGAGTACACCGGGGAGCTGTTTTTT. The genes are TRBV20-1 and TRBJ2-2; D remains unclear. V was clipped by 4 bases and J by 3 bases, with 6 bases between them. The CDR3 is 12 residues long. CDR1 is DFQATT and CDR2 is SNEGSKA in the germline V gene (reference sequence).